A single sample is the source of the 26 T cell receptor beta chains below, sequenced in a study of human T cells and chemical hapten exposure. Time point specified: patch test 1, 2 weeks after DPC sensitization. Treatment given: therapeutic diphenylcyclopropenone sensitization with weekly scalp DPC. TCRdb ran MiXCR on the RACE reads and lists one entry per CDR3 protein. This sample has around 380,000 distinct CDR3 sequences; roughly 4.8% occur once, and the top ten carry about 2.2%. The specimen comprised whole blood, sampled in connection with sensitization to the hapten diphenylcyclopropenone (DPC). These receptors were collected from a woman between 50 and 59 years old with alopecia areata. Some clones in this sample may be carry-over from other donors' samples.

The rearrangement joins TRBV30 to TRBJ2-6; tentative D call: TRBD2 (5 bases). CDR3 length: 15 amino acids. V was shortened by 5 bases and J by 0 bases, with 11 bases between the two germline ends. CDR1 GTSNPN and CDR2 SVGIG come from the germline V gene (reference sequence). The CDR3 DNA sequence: TGTGCCTGGGCAAGAGGGCTCTCTGGGGCCAACGTCCTGACTTTC. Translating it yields CAWARGLSGANVLTF.

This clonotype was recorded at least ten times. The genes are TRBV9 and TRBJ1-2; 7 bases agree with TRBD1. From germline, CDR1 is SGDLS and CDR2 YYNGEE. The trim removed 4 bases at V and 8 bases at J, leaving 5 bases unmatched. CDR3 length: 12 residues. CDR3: CASSSAGGGYTF. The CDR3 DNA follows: TGTGCCAGCAGCTCAGCAGGGGGAGGCTACACCTTC.

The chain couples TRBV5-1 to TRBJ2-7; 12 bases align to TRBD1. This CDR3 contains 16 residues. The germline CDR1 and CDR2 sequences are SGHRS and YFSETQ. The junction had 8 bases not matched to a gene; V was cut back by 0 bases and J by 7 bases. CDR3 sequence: CASSLAGGTGGKEQYF. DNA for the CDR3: TGCGCCAGCAGCTTGGCCGGCGGGACAGGGGGCAAGGAGCAGTACTTC.

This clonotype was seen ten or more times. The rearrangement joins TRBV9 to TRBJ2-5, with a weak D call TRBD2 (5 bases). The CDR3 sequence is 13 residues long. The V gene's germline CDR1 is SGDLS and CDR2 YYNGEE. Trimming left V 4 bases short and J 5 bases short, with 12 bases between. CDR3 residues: CASSLASVETQYF. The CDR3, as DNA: TGTGCCAGCAGCTTAGCGTCGGTCGAGACCCAGTACTTC.

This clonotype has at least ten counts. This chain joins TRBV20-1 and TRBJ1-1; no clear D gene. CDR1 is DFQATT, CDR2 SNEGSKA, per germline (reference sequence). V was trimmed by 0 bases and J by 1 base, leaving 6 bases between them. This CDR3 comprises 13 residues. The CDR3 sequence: CSAREHSNTEAFF. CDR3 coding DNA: TGCAGTGCTAGAGAGCATTCGAACACTGAAGCTTTCTTT.

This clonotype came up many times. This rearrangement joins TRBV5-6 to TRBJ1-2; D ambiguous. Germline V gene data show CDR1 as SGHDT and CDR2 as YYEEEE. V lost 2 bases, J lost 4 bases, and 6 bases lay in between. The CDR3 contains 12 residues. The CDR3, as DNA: TGTGCCAGCAGCTTCGAGGCCTATGGCTACACCTTC. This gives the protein CASSFEAYGYTF.

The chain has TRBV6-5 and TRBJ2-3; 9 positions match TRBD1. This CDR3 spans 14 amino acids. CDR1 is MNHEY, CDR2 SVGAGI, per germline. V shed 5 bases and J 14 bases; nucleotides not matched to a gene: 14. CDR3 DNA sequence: TGTGCCAGCAGTCCGGGACAGGGTATGTACCGACGGTATTTT. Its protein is CASSPGQGMYRRYF.

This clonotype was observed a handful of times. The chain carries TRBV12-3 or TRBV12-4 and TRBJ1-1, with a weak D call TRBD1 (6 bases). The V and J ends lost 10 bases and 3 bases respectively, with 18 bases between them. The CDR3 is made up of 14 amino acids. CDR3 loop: CATWVGAGDTEAFF. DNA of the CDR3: TGTGCCACTTGGGTCGGGGCAGGGGACACTGAAGCTTTCTTT.

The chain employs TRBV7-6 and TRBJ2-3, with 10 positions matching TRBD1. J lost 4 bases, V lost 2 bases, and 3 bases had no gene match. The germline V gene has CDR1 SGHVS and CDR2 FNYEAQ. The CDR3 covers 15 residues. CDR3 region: CASSLWGQGSDTQYF. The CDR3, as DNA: TGTGCCAGCAGCTTATGGGGACAGGGGTCAGATACGCAGTATTTT.

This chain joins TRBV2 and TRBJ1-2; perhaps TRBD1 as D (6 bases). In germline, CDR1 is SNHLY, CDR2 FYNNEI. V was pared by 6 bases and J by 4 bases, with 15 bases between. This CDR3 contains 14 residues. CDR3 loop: CASRAIQGAYGYTF. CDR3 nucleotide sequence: TGTGCCAGCAGGGCGATACAGGGAGCCTATGGCTACACCTTC.

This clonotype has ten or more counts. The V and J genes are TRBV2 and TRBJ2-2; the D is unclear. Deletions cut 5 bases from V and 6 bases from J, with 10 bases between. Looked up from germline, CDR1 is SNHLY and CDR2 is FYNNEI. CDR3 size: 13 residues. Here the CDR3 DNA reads TGTGCCAGCAGTCCACAAGCGTCCGGGGAGCTGTTTTTT. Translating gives CASSPQASGELFF.

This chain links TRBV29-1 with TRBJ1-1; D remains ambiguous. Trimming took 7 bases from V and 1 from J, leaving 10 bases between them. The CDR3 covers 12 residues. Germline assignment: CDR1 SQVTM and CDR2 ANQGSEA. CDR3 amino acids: CSAILKNTEAFF. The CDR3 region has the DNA TGCAGCGCCATATTAAAGAACACTGAAGCTTTCTTT.

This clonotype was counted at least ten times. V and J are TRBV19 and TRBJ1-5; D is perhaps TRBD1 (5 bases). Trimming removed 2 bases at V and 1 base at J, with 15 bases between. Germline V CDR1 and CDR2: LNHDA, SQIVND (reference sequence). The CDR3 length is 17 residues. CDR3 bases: TGTGCCAGTAGTATAAGCCTCAGGGTCGCGAGCAATCAGCCCCAGCATTTT. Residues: CASSISLRVASNQPQHF.

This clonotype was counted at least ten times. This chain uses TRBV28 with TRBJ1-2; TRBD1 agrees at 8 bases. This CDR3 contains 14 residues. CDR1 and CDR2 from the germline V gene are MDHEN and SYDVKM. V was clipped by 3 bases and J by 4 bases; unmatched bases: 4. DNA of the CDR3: TGTGCCAGCAGTTTCACAGGGGGAGGCTATGGCTACACCTTC. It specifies CASSFTGGGYGYTF.

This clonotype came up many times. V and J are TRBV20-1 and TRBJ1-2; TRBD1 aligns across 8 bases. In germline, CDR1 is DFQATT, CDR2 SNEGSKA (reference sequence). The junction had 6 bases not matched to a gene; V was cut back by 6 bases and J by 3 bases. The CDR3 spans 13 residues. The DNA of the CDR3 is TGCAGTGCCCCCGGACAGGGCGACTATGGCTACACCTTC. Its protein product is CSAPGQGDYGYTF.

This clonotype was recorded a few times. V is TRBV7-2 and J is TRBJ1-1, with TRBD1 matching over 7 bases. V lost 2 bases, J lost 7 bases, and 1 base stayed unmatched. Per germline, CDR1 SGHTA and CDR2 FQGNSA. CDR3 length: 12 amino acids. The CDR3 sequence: CASSLQGDEAFF. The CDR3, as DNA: TGTGCCAGCAGCTTACAGGGGGATGAAGCTTTCTTT.

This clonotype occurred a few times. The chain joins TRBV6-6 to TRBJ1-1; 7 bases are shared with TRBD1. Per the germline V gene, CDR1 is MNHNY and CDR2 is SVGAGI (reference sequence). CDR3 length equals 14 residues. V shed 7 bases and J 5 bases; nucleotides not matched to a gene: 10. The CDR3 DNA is TGTGCCAGCACCCTGCCACAGGGGTGGACTGAAGCTTTCTTT. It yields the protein CASTLPQGWTEAFF.

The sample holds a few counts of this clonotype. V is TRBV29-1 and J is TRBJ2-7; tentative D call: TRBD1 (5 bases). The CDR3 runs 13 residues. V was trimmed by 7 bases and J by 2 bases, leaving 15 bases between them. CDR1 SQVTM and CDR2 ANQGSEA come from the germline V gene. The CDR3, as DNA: TGCAGCGCCATGACACAGGATACCTACGAGCAGTACTTC. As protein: CSAMTQDTYEQYF.

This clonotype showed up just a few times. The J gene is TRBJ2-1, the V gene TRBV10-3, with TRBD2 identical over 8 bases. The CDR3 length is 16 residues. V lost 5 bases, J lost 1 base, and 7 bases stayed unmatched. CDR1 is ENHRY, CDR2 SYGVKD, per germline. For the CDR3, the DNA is TGTGCCATCAGTCCAAGCGGGAGTGGGTCCTACAATGAGCAGTTCTTC. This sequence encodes CAISPSGSGSYNEQFF.

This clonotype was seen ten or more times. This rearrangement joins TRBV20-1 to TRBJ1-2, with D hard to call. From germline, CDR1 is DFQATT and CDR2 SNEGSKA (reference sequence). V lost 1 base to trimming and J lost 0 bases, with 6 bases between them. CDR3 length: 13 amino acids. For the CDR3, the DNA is TGCAGTGCTAGAGTGGGCCCTAACTATGGCTACACCTTC. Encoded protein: CSARVGPNYGYTF.

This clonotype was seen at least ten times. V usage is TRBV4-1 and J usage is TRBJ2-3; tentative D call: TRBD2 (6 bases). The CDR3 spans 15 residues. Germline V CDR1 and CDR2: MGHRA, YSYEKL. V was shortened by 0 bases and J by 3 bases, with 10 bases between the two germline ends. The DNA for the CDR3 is TGCGCCAGCAGCCAAGAACGGAGGGAGACAGATACGCAGTATTTT. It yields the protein CASSQERRETDTQYF.

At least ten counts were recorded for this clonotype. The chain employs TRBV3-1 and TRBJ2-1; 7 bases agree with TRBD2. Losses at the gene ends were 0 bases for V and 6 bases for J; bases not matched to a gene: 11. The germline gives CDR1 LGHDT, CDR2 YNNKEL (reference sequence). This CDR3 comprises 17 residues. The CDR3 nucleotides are TGTGCCAGCAGCCAAGAAGGCGGCGGGAGCGGGTCCAATGAGCAGTTCTTC. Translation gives CASSQEGGGSGSNEQFF.

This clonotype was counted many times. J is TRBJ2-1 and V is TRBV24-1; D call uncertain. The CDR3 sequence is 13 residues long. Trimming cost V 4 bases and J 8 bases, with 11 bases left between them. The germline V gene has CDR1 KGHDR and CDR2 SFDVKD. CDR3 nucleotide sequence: TGTGCCACCAGTGACCTGATGGGCCATGAGCAGTTCTTC. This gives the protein CATSDLMGHEQFF.

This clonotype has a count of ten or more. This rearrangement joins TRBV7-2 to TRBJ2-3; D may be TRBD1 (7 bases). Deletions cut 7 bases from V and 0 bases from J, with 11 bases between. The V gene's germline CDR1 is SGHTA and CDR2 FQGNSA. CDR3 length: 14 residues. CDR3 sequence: CASTPGGSTDTQYF. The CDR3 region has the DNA TGTGCCAGCACCCCAGGGGGGAGCACAGATACGCAGTATTTT.

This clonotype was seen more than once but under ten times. The CDR3 nucleotides are TGCGCCAGCAGCCAATCTTCCGGGGGCCCCTCCTACGAGCAGTACTTC. Encoded protein: CASSQSSGGPSYEQYF. The V call is TRBV4-1, the J call TRBJ2-7; D assignment may be TRBD1 or TRBD2 (6 bases each). The V gene lost 2 bases and the J gene lost 0 bases, with 14 bases spanning the gap. This CDR3 region has 16 residues. Germline-derived CDR1 and CDR2 are MGHRA and YSYEKL.

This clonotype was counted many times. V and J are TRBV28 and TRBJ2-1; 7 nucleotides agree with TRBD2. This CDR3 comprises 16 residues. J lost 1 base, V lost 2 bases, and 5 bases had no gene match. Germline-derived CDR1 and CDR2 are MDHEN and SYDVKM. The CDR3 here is CASSLISGTSYNEQFF. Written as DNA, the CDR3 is TGTGCCAGCAGTTTAATCAGCGGGACGTCCTACAATGAGCAGTTCTTC.